This T cell receptor (beta chain) originates from a study of blood T cell repertoires in COVID-19. Overall study context: T cells, B-cell-depleted T cells, or PBMCs supplied cDNA or gDNA.

In the original processing: The authors estimated nucleated cell counts from reference gene primer amplification. Sequenced by immunoSEQ multiplex PCR; TCRdb stores in-frame clones only, minus some. That table gives V, J and clone size, and the DNA gave D and trimming. Counted here are around 150,000 clones, roughly 85% occurring once; the ten biggest clones make up roughly 8.2%. CDR3 length: 14 residues. Trimming took off 3 bases at V and 2 bases at J, with 9 bases between the two ends. Germline V lookup: CDR1 SGHTA, CDR2 FQGTGA. Sequencing input: peripheral blood. The chain combines TRBV7-3 with TRBJ2-3, with D uncertain. The receptor was derived from a man aged 60 to 75 with acute or convalescent COVID-19. The CDR3, as DNA: TGTGCCAGCAGCTTGAAACAGAACACAGATACGCAGTATTTT. This translates into CASSLKQNTDTQYF.